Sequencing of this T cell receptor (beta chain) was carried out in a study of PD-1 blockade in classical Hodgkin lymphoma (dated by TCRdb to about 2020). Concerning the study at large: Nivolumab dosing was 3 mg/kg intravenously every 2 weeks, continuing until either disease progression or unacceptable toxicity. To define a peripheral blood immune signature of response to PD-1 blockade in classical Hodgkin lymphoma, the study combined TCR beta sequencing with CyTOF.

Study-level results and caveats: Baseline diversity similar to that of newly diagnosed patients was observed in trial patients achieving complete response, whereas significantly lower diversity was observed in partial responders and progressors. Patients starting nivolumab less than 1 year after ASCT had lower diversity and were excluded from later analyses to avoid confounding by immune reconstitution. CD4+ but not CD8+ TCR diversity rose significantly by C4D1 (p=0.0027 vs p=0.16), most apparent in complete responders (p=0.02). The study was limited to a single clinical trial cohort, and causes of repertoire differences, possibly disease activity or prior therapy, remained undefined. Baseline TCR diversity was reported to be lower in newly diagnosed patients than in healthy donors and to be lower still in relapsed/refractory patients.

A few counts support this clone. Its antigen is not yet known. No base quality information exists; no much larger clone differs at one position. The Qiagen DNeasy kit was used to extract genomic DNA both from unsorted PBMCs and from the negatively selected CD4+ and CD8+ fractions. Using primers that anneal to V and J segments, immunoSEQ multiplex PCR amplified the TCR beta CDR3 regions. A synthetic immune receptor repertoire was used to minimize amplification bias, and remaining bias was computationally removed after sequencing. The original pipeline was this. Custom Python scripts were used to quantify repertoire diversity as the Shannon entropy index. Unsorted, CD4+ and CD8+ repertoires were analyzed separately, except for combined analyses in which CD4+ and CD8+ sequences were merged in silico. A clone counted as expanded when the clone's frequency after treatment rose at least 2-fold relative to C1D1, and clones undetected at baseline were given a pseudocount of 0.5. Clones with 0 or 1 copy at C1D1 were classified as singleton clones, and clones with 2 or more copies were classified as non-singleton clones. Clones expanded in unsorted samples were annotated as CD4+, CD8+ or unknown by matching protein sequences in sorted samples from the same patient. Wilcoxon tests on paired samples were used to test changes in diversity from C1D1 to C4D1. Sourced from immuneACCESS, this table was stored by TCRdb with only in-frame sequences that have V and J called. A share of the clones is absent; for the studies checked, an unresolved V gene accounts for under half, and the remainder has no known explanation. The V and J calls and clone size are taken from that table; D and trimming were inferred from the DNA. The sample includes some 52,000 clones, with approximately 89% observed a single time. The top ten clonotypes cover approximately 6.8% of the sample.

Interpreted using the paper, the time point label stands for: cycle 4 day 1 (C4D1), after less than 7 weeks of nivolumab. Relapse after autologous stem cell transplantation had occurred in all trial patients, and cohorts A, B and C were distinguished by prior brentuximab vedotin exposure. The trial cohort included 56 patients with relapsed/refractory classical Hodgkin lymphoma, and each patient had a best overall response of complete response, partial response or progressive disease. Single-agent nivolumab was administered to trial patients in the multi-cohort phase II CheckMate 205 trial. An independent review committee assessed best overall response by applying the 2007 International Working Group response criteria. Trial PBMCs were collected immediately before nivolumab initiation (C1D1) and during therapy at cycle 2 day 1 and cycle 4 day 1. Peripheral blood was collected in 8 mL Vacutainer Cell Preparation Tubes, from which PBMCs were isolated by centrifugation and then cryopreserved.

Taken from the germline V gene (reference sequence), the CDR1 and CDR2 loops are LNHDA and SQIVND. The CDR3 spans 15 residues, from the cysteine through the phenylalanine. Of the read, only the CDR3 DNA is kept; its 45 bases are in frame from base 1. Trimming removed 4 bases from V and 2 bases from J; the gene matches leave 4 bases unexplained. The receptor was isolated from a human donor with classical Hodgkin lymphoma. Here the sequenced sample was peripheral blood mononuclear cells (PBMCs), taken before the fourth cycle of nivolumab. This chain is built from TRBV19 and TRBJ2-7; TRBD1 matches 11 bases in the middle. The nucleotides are TGTGCCAGTAGTACACCGGACAGGGGGCCCTACGAGCAGTACTTC. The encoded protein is CASSTPDRGPYEQYF. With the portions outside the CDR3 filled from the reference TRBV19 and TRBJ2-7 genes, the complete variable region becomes DGGITQSPKYLFRKEGQNVTLSCEQNLNHDAMYWYRQDPGQGLRLIYYSQIVNDFQKGDIAEGYSVSREKKESFPLTVTSAQKNPTAFYLCASSTPDRGPYEQYFGPGTRLTVT.